The present TCR beta chain was sequenced within a study of cytomegalovirus exposure and HLA in healthy donors (dated by TCRdb to the late 2010s). Some background on the complete study: According to a later analysis, one platform produced both the approximately 110 validation repertoires and the roughly 660 repertoires of the first cohort. Besides the first cohort of roughly 700 subjects, a separate validation cohort made up of 90 to 150 different subjects was used. The study aimed to test whether signatures of past pathogen exposure could be identified by cataloging public T cell receptors. To predict cytomegalovirus infection status, the study brought together high-throughput TCR immunosequencing, statistical association of individual TCRs with disease status, and machine learning. What the authors observed across the whole study: In both the original and validation cohorts, the classifier was reported to diagnose cytomegalovirus status with high specificity and sensitivity. In vitro tests confirmed that a few of the cytomegalovirus-associated TCR beta chains recognize cytomegalovirus antigens. In a later analysis, TCRs clustered in the first cohort were found to also tend to co-occur in the roughly 110 validation repertoires, with approximately 94% of cluster scores above 0. The authors suggested that the approach could potentially be generalized to other disease states and immunological phenotypes. A total of about 150 TCR beta chains were listed by the study as associated with cytomegalovirus. Across donors, most TCR sequences were observed very rarely, whereas some public TCRs were present in many individuals. A later analysis lacked HLA typing for the validation cohort, so it scored co-occurrence in that cohort across all 120 repertoires.

Library generation was performed with the immunoSEQ multiplex PCR assay. On the authors' methods: A statistical classification framework was developed to diagnose cytomegalovirus status using the catalog of TCR beta chain sequences. Sourced from immuneACCESS, this table was stored by TCRdb with only in-frame sequences that have V and J called. A share of the clones is absent; for the studies checked, an unresolved V gene accounts for under half, and the remainder has no known explanation. V and J calls and clone size come straight from that table; D and trimming were deduced from the DNA. The sample table contains more than 100,000 clones; only one count was recorded for roughly 90% of them. Nearly 6.5% of the sample is held by the ten biggest clonotypes. Reading from cysteine to phenylalanine, the CDR3 counts 10 amino acids. Left in the record is the CDR3 DNA by itself, 30 bases read in frame from the first base. Deletion took 7 bases off V and 11 bases off J, with a span of 11 bases between the germline ends. The germline V gene (reference sequence) gives CDR1 as MNHEY and CDR2 as SMNVEV.

The donors were included in the validation cohort of over a hundred subjects, a group kept apart from the roughly 670-subject first cohort. In the case of this clone: Its cognate antigen has yet to be identified. No per-base quality is available; no much larger clone lies one base away.

This receptor was identified in a woman in her late teens or twenties in good health and CMV-seropositive. Source material: PBMCs. This receptor chain uses TRBV27 and TRBJ1-1, and the D gene may be TRBD1, 5 bases matching. The DNA sequence follows: TGTGCCAGCACTTCGGAGGGGGCTTTCTTT. This codes for CASTSEGAFF.